This T cell receptor beta chain emerged from a study of human T cells and chemical hapten exposure. This CDR3 region has 14 residues. V was pared by 1 base and J by 0 bases, with 8 bases between. CDR1 is SGHRS and CDR2 is YFSETQ in the germline V gene. This clonotype occurred many times. This sample's time point: pre-sensitization, week 0. The treatment is: therapeutic diphenylcyclopropenone sensitization with weekly scalp DPC. MiXCR, applied by TCRdb to the RACE reads, yields one record per CDR3 protein. The data show approximately 38,000 distinct CDR3 sequences, about 10% seen once. This specimen was whole blood, taken in connection with sensitization to the hapten diphenylcyclopropenone (DPC). The TCR comes from a man aged 25 to 40 with alopecia areata. Some clones in this sample may be carry-over from other donors' samples. The chain couples TRBV5-1 to TRBJ2-7, with D hard to call. This CDR3 reads CASSLIVSSYEQYF. Written as DNA, the CDR3 is TGCGCCAGCAGCTTGATAGTGAGCTCCTACGAGCAGTACTTC.